This record covers a single T cell receptor (beta chain). Its specificity is not known. Tregs were sorted as CD4+CD25+CD127-/low cells. Study results and limitations: Tumor memory CD4+ T cell TCR gene usage was found to cluster with blood and lymph node memory CD4+ cells and with lymph node naive CD4+ cells.

The CDR3 totals 12 residues. V lost 5 bases, J lost 5 bases, and 9 bases lay in between. Germline assignment: CDR1 MNHEY and CDR2 SMNVEV (reference sequence). After constant-region reverse-primer amplification, full-length variable regions underwent semi-nested PCR with Nested Universal Primer A. TCRdb re-derived calls from the 5' RACE reads in MiXCR, one entry per CDR3 protein. The sample consists of roughly 30,000 distinct CDR3 sequences, 20% to 30% of them appearing once. The receptor's source is a female donor with breast cancer. V usage is TRBV27 and J usage is TRBJ1-2; D remains ambiguous. Sequencing was performed on tumor-infiltrating Tregs sorted from the breast tumor. This CDR3 reads CASSRWGYGYTF. The CDR3 DNA is TGTGCCAGCAGTAGGTGGGGATATGGCTACACCTTC.